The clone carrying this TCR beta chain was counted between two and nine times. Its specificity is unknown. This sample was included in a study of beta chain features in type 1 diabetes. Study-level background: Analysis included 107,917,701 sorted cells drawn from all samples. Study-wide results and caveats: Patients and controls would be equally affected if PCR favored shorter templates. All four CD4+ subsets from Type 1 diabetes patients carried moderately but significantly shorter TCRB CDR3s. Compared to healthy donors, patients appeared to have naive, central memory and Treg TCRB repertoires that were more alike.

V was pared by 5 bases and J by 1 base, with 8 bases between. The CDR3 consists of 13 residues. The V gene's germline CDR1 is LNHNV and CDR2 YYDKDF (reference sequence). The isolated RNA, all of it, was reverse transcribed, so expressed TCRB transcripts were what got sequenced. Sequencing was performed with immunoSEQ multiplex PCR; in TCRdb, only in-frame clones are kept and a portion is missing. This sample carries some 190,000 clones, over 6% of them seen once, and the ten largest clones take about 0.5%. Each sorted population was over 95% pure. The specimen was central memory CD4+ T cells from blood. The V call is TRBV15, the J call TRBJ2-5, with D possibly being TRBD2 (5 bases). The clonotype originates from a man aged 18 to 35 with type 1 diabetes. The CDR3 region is CATSEGPQETQYF. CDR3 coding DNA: TGTGCCACCAGCGAGGGTCCCCAAGAGACCCAGTACTTC.